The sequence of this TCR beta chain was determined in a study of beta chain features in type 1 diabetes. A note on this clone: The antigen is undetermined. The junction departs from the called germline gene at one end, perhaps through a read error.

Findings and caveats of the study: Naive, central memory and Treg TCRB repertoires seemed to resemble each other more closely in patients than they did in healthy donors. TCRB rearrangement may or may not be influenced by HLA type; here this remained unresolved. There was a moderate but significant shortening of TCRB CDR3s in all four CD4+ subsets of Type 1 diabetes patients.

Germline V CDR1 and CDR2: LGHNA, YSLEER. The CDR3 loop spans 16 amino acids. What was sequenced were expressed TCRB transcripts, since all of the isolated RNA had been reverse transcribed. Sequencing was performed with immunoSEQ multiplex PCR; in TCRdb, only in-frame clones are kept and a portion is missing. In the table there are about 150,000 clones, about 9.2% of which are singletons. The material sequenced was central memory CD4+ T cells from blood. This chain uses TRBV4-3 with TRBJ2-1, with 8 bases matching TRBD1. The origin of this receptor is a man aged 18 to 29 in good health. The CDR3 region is CASSQGNRGAYNEQLF. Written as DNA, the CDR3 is TGCGCCAGCAGCCAAGGTAACAGGGGGGCCTACAATGAGCAGCTCTTC.